This T cell receptor beta chain emerged from a study of T cell repertoires in cytomegalovirus infection. In the study overall: TCR beta signatures that were public indicated CMV infection and matching HLA type. Study-wide points: The study found HLA-C-restricted CMV-specific TCR beta clonotypes dominating the ex vivo response. Cumulative public TCR beta family frequency identified carriers of CMV plus the relevant HLA.

This clonotype occurred a few times. The antigen is undetermined. The germline CDR1 and CDR2 sequences are SGHDT and YYEEEE. The CDR3 length is 16 residues. V lost 0 bases and J 2 bases, leaving 15 bases between the germline ends. TCRdb independently ran MiXCR on the reads; one entry per CDR3 protein. The repertoire holds around 340,000 distinct CDR3 sequences, with roughly 29% as singletons. This TCR came from a human donor in good health (CMV status not recorded). Some clones in this sample may be carry-over from other donors' samples. The specimen comprised cultured PBMCs, sampled from culture after CMV antigen stimulation. The gene calls are TRBV5-6 and TRBJ2-7; D is possibly TRBD2 (5 bases). CDR3 DNA sequence: TGTGCCAGCAGCTTGGGGCGGGCCCGCGGAACCTACGAGCAGTACTTC. Translating it yields CASSLGRARGTYEQYF.